The next 20 T cell receptor beta chains were all read from a single sample in a study of shared clonotypes between healthy human individuals. This table comes from immunoSEQ multiplex PCR, and its TCRdb copy is limited to in-frame clones, with some not included. The table includes more than 2,000,000 clones, 93% detected once. Material for sequencing was naive CD4+ T cells from PBMCs. Indicated subset: CD45RA+ positively selected. Receptor source: a man aged 18 to 35 in good health. Some clones in this sample may be carry-over from other donors' samples.

Here the CDR3 DNA reads TGTGCCAGCATGAGGGGGGGTAGCTACAATGAGCAGTTCTTC. Its translation is CASMRGGSYNEQFF. The chain has TRBV28 and TRBJ2-1, with a possible D match to TRBD2 (7 bases). Trimming shortened V by 7 bases and J by 3 bases, and 13 bases separated the two germline ends. Germline-derived CDR1 and CDR2 are MDHEN and SYDVKM. The CDR3 sequence is 14 residues long.

The rearrangement links TRBV28 to TRBJ1-1; TRBD1 matches 8 bases. Trimming took 6 bases from V and 3 from J; bases not matched to a gene: 0. Germline CDR1 reads MDHEN; CDR2 reads SYDVKM. This CDR3 has 12 amino acids. The chain's CDR3 is CASSRGHTEAFF. CDR3 nucleotides: TGTGCCAGCAGCAGGGGGCACACTGAAGCTTTCTTT.

This chain joins TRBV10-1 and TRBJ2-7; 11 bases line up with TRBD2. Germline V CDR1 and CDR2: WNHNN, SYGVQD (reference sequence). The V and J ends lost 8 bases and 6 bases, in that order; junction bases with no gene match: 18. This CDR3 is built from 17 residues. The chain's CDR3 is CASELTSGRFVSGEQYF. The CDR3, as DNA: TGCGCCAGCGAGCTTACTAGCGGGAGATTCGTTTCTGGCGAGCAGTACTTC.

Details on this clone: Relative to the germline gene, one junction end is altered; a read error may explain this. V is TRBV28 and J is TRBJ2-7; D ambiguous. This CDR3 is 16 amino acids long. Germline lookup yields CDR1 MDHEN and CDR2 SYDVKM. As DNA, the CDR3 is TGTGCCGGCAGTTTATATCGAAGCCTGGGATCCTACGAGCAGTACTTC. As protein: CAGSLYRSLGSYEQYF.

The rearrangement links TRBV11-3 to TRBJ2-5; TRBD2 matches at 13 bases. Germline V gives CDR1 SGHNT, CDR2 YENEEA. V lost 5 bases to trimming and J lost 5 bases; unmatched junction nucleotides: 5. The CDR3 spans 15 residues. CDR3 amino acids: CASSPGLAGAETQYF. CDR3 nucleotide sequence: TGTGCCAGCAGCCCCGGACTAGCGGGAGCTGAGACCCAGTACTTC.

This chain joins TRBV25-1 and TRBJ2-7, with 10 bases identical to TRBD1. Germline CDR1 reads MGHDK; CDR2 reads SYGVNS. The V gene end was trimmed by 5 bases and the J gene end by 4 bases; junction bases not matched to a gene: 5. The CDR3 covers 14 residues. CDR3 residues: CASSKTGGSYEQYF. CDR3 nucleotides: TGTGCCAGCAGTAAGACAGGGGGCAGTTACGAGCAGTACTTC.

The table lists this clone with a count of one. The chain joins TRBV28 to TRBJ1-5, with TRBD1 identical over 8 bases. The germline gives CDR1 MDHEN, CDR2 SYDVKM. The junction had 8 bases not matched to a gene; V was cut back by 1 base and J by 9 bases. CDR3 size: 15 residues. Written as DNA, the CDR3 is TGTGCCAGCAGTTTATCAGACAGGGGAGGGGGGCCCCAGCATTTT. This encodes CASSLSDRGGGPQHF. Full variable domain (outside the CDR3, taken from reference TRBV28 and TRBJ1-5): DVKVTQSSRYLVKRTGEKVFLECVQDMDHENMFWYRQDPGLGLRLIYFSYDVKMKEKGDIPEGYSVSREKKERFSLILESASTNQTSMYLCASSLSDRGGGPQHFGDGTRLSIL.

CDR3 nucleotide sequence: TGTGCCAGCAGCTCTGACCAACACCACAGAGACACCAACACCGGGGAGCTGTTTTTT. Its translation is CASSSDQHHRDTNTGELFF. J is TRBJ2-2 and V is TRBV7-9; D is uncertain. The length of the CDR3 is 19 residues. The germline CDR1 and CDR2 sequences are SEHNR and FQNEAQ (reference sequence). The germline V and J ends were trimmed by 4 bases and 2 bases, with 23 bases remaining between them. The full variable domain, in which reference TRBV7-9 and TRBJ2-2 provide the parts outside the CDR3, is DTGVSQNPRHKITKRGQNVTFRCDPISEHNRLYWYRQTLGQGPEFLTYFQNEAQLEKSRLLSDRFSAERPKGSFSTLEIQRTEQGDSAMYLCASSSDQHHRDTNTGELFFGEGSRLTVL.

The V and J genes are TRBV7-3 and TRBJ2-3, with D perhaps TRBD2 (5 bases). The CDR3 loop spans 17 amino acids. Germline assignment: CDR1 SGHTA and CDR2 FQGTGA. Trimming left V 2 bases short and J 4 bases short, with 19 bases between. The CDR3, as DNA: TGTGCCAGCAGCTTAGCGGGCTCGCTGCAAGGCGCAGATACGCAGTATTTT. This sequence encodes CASSLAGSLQGADTQYF.

The chain links TRBV10-3 to TRBJ1-2; maybe TRBD1 (5 bases). CDR1 ENHRY and CDR2 SYGVKD come from the germline V gene. This CDR3 contains 15 residues. V lost 0 bases to trimming and J lost 8 bases, with 16 bases between them. The CDR3, as DNA: TGTGCCATCAGTGAGTCGAGGGGCCCGCCATACGGCTACACCTTC. This translates into CAISESRGPPYGYTF.

V is TRBV2 and J is TRBJ2-1; D unclear. Trimming cost V 4 bases and J 1 base, with 8 bases left between them. The CDR3 sequence is 14 residues long. Germline lookup yields CDR1 SNHLY and CDR2 FYNNEI. Here the CDR3 reads CASSVRTSYNEQFF. DNA of the CDR3: TGTGCCAGCAGTGTGCGGACGTCCTACAATGAGCAGTTCTTC.

The chain carries TRBV6-5 and TRBJ1-2, with D maybe TRBD1 (6 bases). Germline V gene sequence: CDR1 MNHEY, CDR2 SVGAGI. V was pared by 8 bases and J by 8 bases, with 18 bases between. The CDR3 has 13 amino acids. DNA of the CDR3: TGTGCCAGCGCCGAATACAGGGCCTGGGGCTACACCTTC. Protein: CASAEYRAWGYTF.

This chain uses TRBV6-1 with TRBJ1-2, with D uncertain. V was clipped by 2 bases and J by 7 bases, with 8 bases between them. Per germline, CDR1 MNHNS and CDR2 SASEGT. CDR3 size: 12 residues. CDR3 sequence: CASSERQGGYTF. CDR3 coding DNA: TGTGCCAGCAGTGAACGGCAAGGTGGCTACACCTTC.

The CDR3 loop reads CASRGTAGGNEQFF. In DNA form, the CDR3 reads TGCGCCAGCAGGGGGACAGCAGGGGGAAATGAGCAGTTCTTC. This chain uses TRBV5-1 with TRBJ2-1; 7 bases align to TRBD1. CDR1 and CDR2 from the germline V gene are SGHRS and YFSETQ. The CDR3 is 14 residues long. V shed 5 bases and J 7 bases; nucleotides not matched to a gene: 9.

The V gene is TRBV5-8, the J gene TRBJ2-5; tentatively, D is TRBD1 or TRBD2 (5 bases each). The germline gives CDR1 SGHTS, CDR2 YDEGEE. Trimming removed 4 bases from V and 1 base from J, with 14 bases in between. The CDR3 loop spans 15 amino acids. The CDR3 is CASSGRELSQETQYF. CDR3 nucleotides: TGTGCCAGCAGCGGCAGGGAGTTGAGCCAAGAGACCCAGTACTTC.

V gene TRBV18 combines with J gene TRBJ1-5; the D is unclear. Trimming took off 3 bases at V and 7 bases at J, with 19 bases between the two ends. Looked up from germline, CDR1 is KGHSH and CDR2 is LQKENI. This CDR3 is built from 16 residues. CDR3 residues: CASSPALSDYVQPQHF. The CDR3 nucleotides read TGTGCCAGCTCACCGGCTCTGTCAGATTACGTCCAGCCCCAGCATTTT.

The genes are TRBV6-1 and TRBJ1-2, with D unclear. The CDR3 is made up of 14 amino acids. The germline V and J ends were trimmed by 2 bases and 5 bases, with 12 bases remaining between them. Germline CDR1 is MNHNS and CDR2 is SASEGT. Written as DNA, the CDR3 is TGTGCCAGCAGTGAAATGGGTCCGCAGTATGGCTACACCTTC. Encoded protein: CASSEMGPQYGYTF.

This chain connects TRBV5-1 to TRBJ1-1; D gene ambiguous. CDR3 size: 15 residues. The V gene's germline CDR1 is SGHRS and CDR2 YFSETQ. Trimming took off 5 bases at V and 1 base at J, with 15 bases between the two ends. The DNA of the CDR3 is TGCGCCAGCAGTTATCGCCCCGAAACGAACACTGAAGCTTTCTTT. It yields the protein CASSYRPETNTEAFF.

V is TRBV7-9 and J is TRBJ1-2; TRBD1 might be the D (5 bases). This CDR3 has 16 residues. V was cut by 5 bases and J by 8 bases, with 24 bases left in between. Germline V gene lookup returns CDR1 SEHNR and CDR2 FQNEAQ (reference sequence). For the CDR3, the DNA is TGTGCCAGCAGCGCGGAGGGTGGTCTCAGGGTCGGGGGCTACACCTTC. It translates to CASSAEGGLRVGGYTF.

The chain is built from TRBV7-7 and TRBJ2-3; 16 nucleotides line up with TRBD2. This CDR3 comprises 17 residues. V shed 5 bases, J shed 4 bases, and the junction held 6 bases outside the gene matches. Germline V gene sequence: CDR1 SSHAT, CDR2 FNYEAQ (reference sequence). In nucleotides, the CDR3 is TGTGCCAGCAGCCCGGGACTAGCGGGAGGGGTCCCAGATACGCAGTATTTT. This translates into CASSPGLAGGVPDTQYF. The full variable domain, in which reference TRBV7-7 and TRBJ2-3 provide the parts outside the CDR3, is GAGVSQSPRYKVTKRGQDVTLRCDPISSHATLYWYQQALGQGPEFLTYFNYEAQPDKSGLPSDRFSAERPEGSISTLTIQRTEQRDSAMYRCASSPGLAGGVPDTQYFGPGTRLTVL.